This TCR beta chain was identified in a study of cytomegalovirus exposure and HLA in healthy donors. The trim removed 3 bases at V and 6 bases at J, leaving 8 bases unmatched. The CDR3 sequence is 14 residues long. The germline V gene encodes CDR1 SEHNR and CDR2 FQNEAQ (reference sequence). Both 60 Vbeta primers and 13 Jbeta primers went into the PCR. This table comes from immunoSEQ multiplex PCR, and its TCRdb copy is limited to in-frame clones, with some not included. The sample records roughly 120,000 clones, over 60% being singletons. The source of this sequence is a woman in her fifties or sixties in good health and CMV-seropositive. Sequencing was done on a sample of PBMCs. This chain joins TRBV7-9 and TRBJ2-7, with TRBD2 matching over 7 bases. CDR3 coding DNA: TGTGCCAGCAGCTTCGGGCTAGCGGTAGGCGAGCAGTACTTC. Translated, it gives CASSFGLAVGEQYF.